This T cell receptor beta chain stems from a study of blood T cell repertoires in COVID-19. TCRdb's copy holds only in-frame clones and misses some; the assay was immunoSEQ multiplex PCR. The sample includes roughly 160,000 clones, 85% to 90% seen only once; the top ten take approximately 0.5%. The CDR3 sequence is 17 residues long. Germline CDR1 is SGHAT and CDR2 is FQNNGV. V lost 5 bases, J lost 0 bases, and 14 bases lay in between. The material sequenced was peripheral blood. This receptor was identified in a man between 60 and 75 years old with COVID-19, enrolled during active disease. The chain uses TRBV11-2 and TRBJ2-6, with TRBD2 as a possible D gene (6 bases). The CDR3 region is CASSPHPGVSGANVLTF. CDR3 DNA: TGTGCCAGCAGCCCACACCCGGGGGTCTCTGGGGCCAACGTCCTGACTTTC.